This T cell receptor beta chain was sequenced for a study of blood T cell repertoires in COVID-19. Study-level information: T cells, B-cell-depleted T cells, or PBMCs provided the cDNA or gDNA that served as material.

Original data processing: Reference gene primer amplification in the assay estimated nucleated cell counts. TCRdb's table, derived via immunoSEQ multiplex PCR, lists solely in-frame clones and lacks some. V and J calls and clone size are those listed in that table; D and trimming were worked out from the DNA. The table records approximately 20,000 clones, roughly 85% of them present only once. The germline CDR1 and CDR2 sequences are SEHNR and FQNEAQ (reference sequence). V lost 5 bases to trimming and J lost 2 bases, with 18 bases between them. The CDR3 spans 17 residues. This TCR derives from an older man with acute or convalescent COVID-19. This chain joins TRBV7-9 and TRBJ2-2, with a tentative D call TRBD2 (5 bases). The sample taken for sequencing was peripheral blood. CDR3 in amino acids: CASSRGLLVANTGELFF. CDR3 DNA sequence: TGTGCCAGCAGCCGCGGACTCCTAGTCGCAAACACCGGGGAGCTGTTTTTT.